This T cell receptor beta chain was retrieved from a study of cytomegalovirus exposure and HLA in healthy donors. Findings and caveats of the study: Later analysis demonstrated an association between a missense DCLRE1C variant and TCR beta V- and J-gene trimming.

CDR3 size: 10 residues. V was shortened by 8 bases and J by 15 bases, with 14 bases between the two germline ends. A word on this clone: Its target is unknown.

A multiplex PCR was run with 60 Vbeta primers and 13 Jbeta primers. Method: immunoSEQ multiplex PCR; TCRdb's copy keeps in-frame clones and lacks some. The table lists about 200,000 clones, around 77% of them singletons, with under 2% in the top ten. Input material: PBMCs. The V call is TRBV23-1, the J call TRBJ2-4; D is perhaps TRBD1 (6 bases). TRBV23-1 is identified as an open reading frame with a role that is uncertain. The clonotype was recovered from a young man in good health and CMV-seronegative. CDR3 sequence (DNA): TGCGCCAGCGGGTCGTTCAGGGGGTACTTC. Translating gives CASGSFRGYF.